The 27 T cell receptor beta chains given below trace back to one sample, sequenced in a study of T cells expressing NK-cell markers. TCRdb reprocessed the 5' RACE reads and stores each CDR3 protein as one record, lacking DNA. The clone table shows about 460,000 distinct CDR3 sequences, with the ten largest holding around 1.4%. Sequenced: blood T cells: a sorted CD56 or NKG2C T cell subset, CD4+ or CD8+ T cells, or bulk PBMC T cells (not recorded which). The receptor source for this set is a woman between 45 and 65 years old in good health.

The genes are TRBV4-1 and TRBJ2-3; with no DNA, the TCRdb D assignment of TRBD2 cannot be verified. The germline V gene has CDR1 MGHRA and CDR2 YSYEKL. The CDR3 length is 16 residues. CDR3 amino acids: CASSQRGAEFTDTQYF.

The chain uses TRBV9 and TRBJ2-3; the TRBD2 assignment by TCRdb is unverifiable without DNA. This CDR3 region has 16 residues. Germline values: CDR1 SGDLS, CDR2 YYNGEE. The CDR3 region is CASSASGGLPPDTQYF.

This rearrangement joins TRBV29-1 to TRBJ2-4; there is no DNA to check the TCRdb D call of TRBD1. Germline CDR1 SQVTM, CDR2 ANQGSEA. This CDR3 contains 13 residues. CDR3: CSVRSSGGNIQYF.

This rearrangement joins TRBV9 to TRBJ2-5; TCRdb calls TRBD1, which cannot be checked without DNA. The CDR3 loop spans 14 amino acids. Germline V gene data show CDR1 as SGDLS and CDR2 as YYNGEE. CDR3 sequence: CASSPGTREETQYF.

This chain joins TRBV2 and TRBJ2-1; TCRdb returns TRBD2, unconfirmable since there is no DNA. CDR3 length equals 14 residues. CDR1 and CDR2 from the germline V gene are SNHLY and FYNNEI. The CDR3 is CASSETSVYNEQFF. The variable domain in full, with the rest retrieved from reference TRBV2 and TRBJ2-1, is EPEVTQTPSHQVTQMGQEVILRCVPISNHLYFYWYRQILGQKVEFLVSFYNNEISEKSEIFDDQFSVERPDGSNFTLKIRSTKLEDSAMYFCASSETSVYNEQFFGPGTRLTVL.

The CDR3 here is CASSRDIGGDTQYF. This chain links TRBV5-1 with TRBJ2-3; the TCRdb D gene call, TRBD1, has no DNA to confirm it. CDR3 length: 14 residues. Germline V CDR1 and CDR2: SGHRS, YFSETQ.

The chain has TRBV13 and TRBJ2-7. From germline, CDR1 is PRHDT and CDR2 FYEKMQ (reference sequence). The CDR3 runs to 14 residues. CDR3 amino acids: CASSFQRNSYEQYF. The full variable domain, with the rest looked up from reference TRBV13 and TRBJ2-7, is AAGVIQSPRHLIKEKRETATLKCYPIPRHDTVYWYQQGPGQDPQFLISFYEKMQSDKGSIPDRFSAQQFSDYHSELNMSSLELGDSALYFCASSFQRNSYEQYFGPGTRLTVT.

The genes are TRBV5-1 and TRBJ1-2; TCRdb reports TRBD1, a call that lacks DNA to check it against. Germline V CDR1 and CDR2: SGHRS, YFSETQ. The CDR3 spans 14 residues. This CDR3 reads CASSLDTGRNGYTF.

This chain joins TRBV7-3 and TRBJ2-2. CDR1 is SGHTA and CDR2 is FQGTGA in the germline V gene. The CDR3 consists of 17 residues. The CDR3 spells CASSLFAVRANTGELFF.

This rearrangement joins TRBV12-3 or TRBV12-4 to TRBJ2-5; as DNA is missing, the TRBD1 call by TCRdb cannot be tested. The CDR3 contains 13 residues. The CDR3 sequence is CASSPGFGETQYF.

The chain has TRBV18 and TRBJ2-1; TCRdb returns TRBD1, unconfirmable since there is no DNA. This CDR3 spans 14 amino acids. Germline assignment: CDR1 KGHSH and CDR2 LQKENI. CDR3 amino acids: CASSQGTGDNEQFF.

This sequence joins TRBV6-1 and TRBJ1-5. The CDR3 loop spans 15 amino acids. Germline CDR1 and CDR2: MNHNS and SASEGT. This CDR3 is CASRPGLYSNQPQHF.

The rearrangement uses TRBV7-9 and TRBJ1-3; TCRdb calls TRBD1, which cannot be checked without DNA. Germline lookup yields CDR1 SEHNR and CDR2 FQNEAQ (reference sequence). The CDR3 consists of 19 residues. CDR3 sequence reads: CASSLVGRTTGIYGNTIYF.

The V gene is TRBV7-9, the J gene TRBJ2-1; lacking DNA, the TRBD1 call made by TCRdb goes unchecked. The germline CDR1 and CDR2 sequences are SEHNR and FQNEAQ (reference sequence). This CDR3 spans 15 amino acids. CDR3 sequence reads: CASVYRGKPGHEQFF.

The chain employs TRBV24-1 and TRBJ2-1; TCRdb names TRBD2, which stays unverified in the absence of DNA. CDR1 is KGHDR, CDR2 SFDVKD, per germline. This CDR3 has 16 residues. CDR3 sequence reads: CASQPAGGVAYNEQFF.

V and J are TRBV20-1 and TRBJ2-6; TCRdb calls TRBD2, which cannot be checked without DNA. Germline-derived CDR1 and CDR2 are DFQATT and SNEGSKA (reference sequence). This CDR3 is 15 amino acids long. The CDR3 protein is CSANPLAGGTGVLTF.

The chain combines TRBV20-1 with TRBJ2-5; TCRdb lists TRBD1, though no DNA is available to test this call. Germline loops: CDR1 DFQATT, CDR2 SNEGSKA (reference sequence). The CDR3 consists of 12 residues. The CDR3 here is CSAIVLQETQYF.

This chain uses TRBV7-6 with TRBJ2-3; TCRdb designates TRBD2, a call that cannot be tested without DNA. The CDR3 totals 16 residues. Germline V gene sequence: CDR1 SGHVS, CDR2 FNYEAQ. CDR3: CASSLGSGISTDTQYF.

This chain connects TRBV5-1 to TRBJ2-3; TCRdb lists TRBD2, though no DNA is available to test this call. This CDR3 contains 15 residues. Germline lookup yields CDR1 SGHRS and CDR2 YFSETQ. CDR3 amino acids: CASSLEAGGMDTQYF.

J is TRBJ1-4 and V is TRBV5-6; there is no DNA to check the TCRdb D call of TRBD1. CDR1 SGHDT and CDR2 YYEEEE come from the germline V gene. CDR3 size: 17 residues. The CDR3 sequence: CASSLLDRDSVWEKLFF. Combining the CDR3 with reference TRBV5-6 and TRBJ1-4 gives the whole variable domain DAGVTQSPTHLIKTRGQQVTLRCSPKSGHDTVSWYQQALGQGPQFIFQYYEEEERQRGNFPDRFSGHQFPNYSSELNVNALLLGDSALYLCASSLLDRDSVWEKLFFGSGTQLSVL.

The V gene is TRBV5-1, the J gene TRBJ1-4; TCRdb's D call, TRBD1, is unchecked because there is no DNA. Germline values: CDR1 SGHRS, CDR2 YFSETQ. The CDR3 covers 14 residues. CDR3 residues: CASSLAGQPEKLFF.

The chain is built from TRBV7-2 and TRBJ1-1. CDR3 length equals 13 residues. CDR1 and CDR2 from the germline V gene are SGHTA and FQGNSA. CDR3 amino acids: CASSQTRNTEAFF.

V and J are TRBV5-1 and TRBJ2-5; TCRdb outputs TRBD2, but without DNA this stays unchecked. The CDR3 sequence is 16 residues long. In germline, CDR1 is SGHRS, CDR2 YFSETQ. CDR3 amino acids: CASSLGLAGGKETQYF.

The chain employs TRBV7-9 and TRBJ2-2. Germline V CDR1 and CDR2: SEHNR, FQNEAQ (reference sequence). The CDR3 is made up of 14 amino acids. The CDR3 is CASSTRSYTGELFF.

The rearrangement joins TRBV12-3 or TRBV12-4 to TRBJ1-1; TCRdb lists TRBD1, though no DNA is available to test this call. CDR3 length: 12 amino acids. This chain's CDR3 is CASSHTTGVAFF.

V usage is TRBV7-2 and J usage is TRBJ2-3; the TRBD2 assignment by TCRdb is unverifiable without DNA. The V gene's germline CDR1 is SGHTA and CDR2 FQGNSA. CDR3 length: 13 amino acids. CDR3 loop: CASSLRREGTQYF.

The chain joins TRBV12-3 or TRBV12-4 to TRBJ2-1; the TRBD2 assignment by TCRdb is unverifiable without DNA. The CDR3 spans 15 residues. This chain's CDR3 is CATSLSGSPYNEQFF.